The clone carrying this T cell receptor beta chain occurred many times. Its target is not known. TCR alpha and TCR beta cDNA libraries with sample barcodes and UMIs came from 5'RACE using constant-segment primers. TCRdb re-analysed the 5' RACE reads in MiXCR, keeping a single row per CDR3 protein. The sample yields roughly 400,000 distinct CDR3 sequences, roughly 15% seen once. These data belong to a study of T-cell memory formation after mild COVID-19. Study-wide findings and caveats: Clones which contracted sat mainly in CM and EM if CD4+, and in EMRA if CD8+. The authors left the SARS-CoV-2 specificity of second-wave clones peaking on day 37 unconfirmed.

The CDR3 loop spans 13 amino acids. Per the germline V gene, CDR1 is DFQATT and CDR2 is SNEGSKA (reference sequence). V lost 4 bases and J lost 2, with 6 bases in between. This TCR derives from a man younger than 30 who had mild COVID-19 (a few samples of this study predate the infection). Cell type and time point are not known. V usage is TRBV20-1 and J usage is TRBJ2-6; D is unclear. Sequencing was carried out using PBMCs or a T cell subset sorted from them (not recorded which). The CDR3: CSAKGTGANVLTF. The CDR3 coding sequence is TGCAGTGCTAAGGGCACTGGGGCCAACGTCCTGACTTTC.